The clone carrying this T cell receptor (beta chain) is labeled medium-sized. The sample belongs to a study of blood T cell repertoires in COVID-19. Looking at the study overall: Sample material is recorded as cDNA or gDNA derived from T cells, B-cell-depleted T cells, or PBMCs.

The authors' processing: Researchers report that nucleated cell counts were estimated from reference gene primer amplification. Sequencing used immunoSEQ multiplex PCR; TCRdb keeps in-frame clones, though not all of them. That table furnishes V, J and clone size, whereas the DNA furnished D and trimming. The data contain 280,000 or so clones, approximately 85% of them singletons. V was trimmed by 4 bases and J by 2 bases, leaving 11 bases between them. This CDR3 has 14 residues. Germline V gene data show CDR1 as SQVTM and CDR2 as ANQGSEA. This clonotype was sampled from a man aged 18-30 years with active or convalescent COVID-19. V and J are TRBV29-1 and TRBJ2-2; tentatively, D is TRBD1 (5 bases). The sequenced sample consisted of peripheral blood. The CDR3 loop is CSVVETANTGELFF. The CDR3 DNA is TGCAGCGTTGTGGAGACAGCAAACACCGGGGAGCTGTTTTTT.